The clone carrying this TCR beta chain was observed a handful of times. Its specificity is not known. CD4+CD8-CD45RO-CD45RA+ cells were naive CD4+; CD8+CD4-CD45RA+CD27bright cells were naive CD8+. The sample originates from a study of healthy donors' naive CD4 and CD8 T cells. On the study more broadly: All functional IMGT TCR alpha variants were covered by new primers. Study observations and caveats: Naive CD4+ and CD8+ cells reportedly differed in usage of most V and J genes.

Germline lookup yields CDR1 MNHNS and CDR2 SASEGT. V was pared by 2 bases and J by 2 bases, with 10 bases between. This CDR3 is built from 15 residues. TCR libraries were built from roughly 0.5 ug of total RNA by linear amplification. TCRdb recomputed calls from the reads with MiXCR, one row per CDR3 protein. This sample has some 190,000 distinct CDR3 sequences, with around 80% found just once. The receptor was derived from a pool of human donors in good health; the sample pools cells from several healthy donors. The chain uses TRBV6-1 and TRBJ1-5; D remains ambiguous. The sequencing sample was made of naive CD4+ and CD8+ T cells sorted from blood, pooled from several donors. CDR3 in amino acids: CASSETVLGNQPQHF. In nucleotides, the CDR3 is TGTGCCAGCAGTGAAACGGTTTTGGGCAATCAGCCCCAGCATTTT.